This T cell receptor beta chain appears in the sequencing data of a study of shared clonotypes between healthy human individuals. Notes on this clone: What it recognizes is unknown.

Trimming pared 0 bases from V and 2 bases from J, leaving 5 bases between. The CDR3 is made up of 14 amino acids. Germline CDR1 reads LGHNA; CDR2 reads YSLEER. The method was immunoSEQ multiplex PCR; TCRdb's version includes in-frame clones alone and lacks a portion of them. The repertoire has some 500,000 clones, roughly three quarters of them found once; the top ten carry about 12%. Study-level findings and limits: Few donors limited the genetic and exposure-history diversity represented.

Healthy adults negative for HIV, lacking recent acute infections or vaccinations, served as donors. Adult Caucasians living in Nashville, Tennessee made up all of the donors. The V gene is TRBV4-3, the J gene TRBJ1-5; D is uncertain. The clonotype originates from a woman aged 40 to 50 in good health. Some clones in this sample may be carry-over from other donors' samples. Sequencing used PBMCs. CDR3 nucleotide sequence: TGCGCCAGCAGCCAAGATCGCGGCAATCAGCCCCAGCATTTT. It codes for CASSQDRGNQPQHF.